This note documents a single TCR beta chain sequence. Its specificity is unknown. Scientists made TCR beta libraries using quantitative 5'-RACE with molecular barcodes. TCRdb recomputed calls from the 5' RACE reads with MiXCR, one row per CDR3 protein. The sample yields 50,000 to 75,000 distinct CDR3 sequences, 6.2% seen once. This sample is part of a study of CD8 T cells in ankylosing spondylitis. V shed 5 bases, J shed 8 bases, and the junction held 12 bases outside the gene matches. CDR1 and CDR2 from the germline V gene are MNHEY and SMNVEV (reference sequence). The CDR3 contains 16 residues. Study-wide points: Peripheral blood held disease-linked clones only at relatively low frequency, and these were CD8+. What seemed typical of ankylosing spondylitis blood was a TCR beta motif built from eight highly homologous variants. In ankylosing spondylitis patients, matched synovial fluid reportedly showed significant enrichment of disease-linked clones.

The receptor's source is a male donor with ankylosing spondylitis. Sequencing was done on a sample of synovial fluid, either unsorted or a sorted T cell fraction (not recorded which). The chain links TRBV27 to TRBJ2-2, with TRBD2 matching 9 bases. The CDR3 DNA follows: TGTGCCAGCAGTCCGATAGCGGGAGCGGGTTTAGGGGAGCTGTTTTTT. Translation: CASSPIAGAGLGELFF.